Shown below are 21 T cell receptor beta chains from a single sample sequenced in a study of T cells in Graves' hyperthyroidism and ophthalmopathy. TCR beta CDR3 region amplification was performed from RNA transcripts. The HTBI set primed first-round TCR CDR3 RT-PCR. TCRdb re-called the multiplex PCR reads through MiXCR, storing one row per CDR3 protein. The sample lists roughly 400,000 distinct CDR3 sequences; roughly 13% were seen once. Sequencing was carried out using blood. The receptors were gathered from a man between 50 and 59 years old with Graves' ophthalmopathy.

In its sample, this clonotype was seen many times. The chain employs TRBV24-1 and TRBJ2-7; 9 positions match TRBD1. Germline lookup yields CDR1 KGHDR and CDR2 SFDVKD. J lost 2 bases, V lost 4 bases, and 11 bases had no gene match. The CDR3 sequence is 17 residues long. The CDR3 sequence: CATSETGTGSAAYEQYF. The CDR3 DNA sequence: TGTGCCACCAGTGAAACCGGGACAGGGTCGGCCGCCTACGAGCAGTACTTC.

This clonotype has at least ten counts. This chain links TRBV5-1 with TRBJ2-3, with D possibly being TRBD1 (6 bases). V was clipped by 2 bases and J by 3 bases, with 13 bases between them. The CDR3 runs to 15 residues. Germline V gene sequence: CDR1 SGHRS, CDR2 YFSETQ. The CDR3 DNA reads TGCGCCAGCAGCTTCCAGGGGATGGAGACAGATACGCAGTATTTT. Amino acids: CASSFQGMETDTQYF.

The rearrangement joins TRBV2 to TRBJ2-6; no firm D call. There are 20 residues in the CDR3. CDR1 is SNHLY and CDR2 is FYNNEI in the germline V gene. Trimming removed 0 bases from V and 0 bases from J, with 18 bases in between. Here the CDR3 reads CASSEALSTYPGSGANVLTF. The CDR3 nucleotides are TGTGCCAGCAGTGAAGCGCTCTCGACCTACCCCGGCTCTGGGGCCAACGTCCTGACTTTC.

This clonotype was picked up a small number of times. The genes are TRBV29-1 and TRBJ2-3; weak D call: TRBD2 (5 bases). CDR3 length: 14 amino acids. The germline CDR1 and CDR2 sequences are SQVTM and ANQGSEA. Trimming took off 1 base at V and 6 bases at J, with 14 bases between the two ends. The CDR3 nucleotides are TGCAGCGTTGAAGGGGAAACCCTAGCTGATACGCAGTATTTT. Amino acids: CSVEGETLADTQYF.

This clonotype came up many times. The rearrangement uses TRBV12-3 or TRBV12-4 and TRBJ2-1, with 8 positions matching TRBD2. The CDR3 has 17 residues. V gave up 7 bases and J gave up 4 bases; unmatched junction bases: 15. CDR3: CASTKAQRVAGYNEQFF. The CDR3 DNA sequence: TGTGCCAGCACAAAAGCGCAAAGGGTAGCGGGATACAATGAGCAGTTCTTC.

This clonotype was observed at least ten times. The CDR3 DNA sequence: TGCAGTGCTAGTGCCGGGACTGAAGCTTTCTTT. Its translation: CSASAGTEAFF. This sequence joins TRBV20-1 and TRBJ1-1, with D uncertain. Per the germline V gene, CDR1 is DFQATT and CDR2 is SNEGSKA (reference sequence). The V gene lost 3 bases and the J gene lost 5 bases, with 7 bases spanning the gap. The CDR3 extends over 11 amino acids.

This clonotype was recorded many times. The chain recombines TRBV6-1 with TRBJ2-7; 13 bases are shared with TRBD2. J gave up 4 bases and V 7 bases, and 7 bases lay outside the gene matches. CDR3 length equals 15 residues. Germline loops: CDR1 MNHNS, CDR2 SASEGT. In DNA form, the CDR3 reads TGTGCCAGCAACCCGACTAGCGGGAGGCCTTACGAGCAGTACTTC. Translation: CASNPTSGRPYEQYF.

This clonotype was picked up a small number of times. This sequence joins TRBV28 and TRBJ2-7; 11 nucleotides agree with TRBD1. Germline CDR1 reads MDHEN; CDR2 reads SYDVKM. CDR3 length: 15 amino acids. Trimming took 6 bases from V and 6 from J; bases not matched to a gene: 10. The CDR3, as DNA: TGTGCCAGCAGCCCCATGCGGGGGACAGGGGGCGAGCAGTACTTC. It is translated as CASSPMRGTGGEQYF.

This clonotype was counted at least ten times. The chain links TRBV9 to TRBJ2-3, with TRBD2 as a possible D gene (6 bases). The CDR3 is 15 residues long. The germline V gene has CDR1 SGDLS and CDR2 YYNGEE. V was clipped by 4 bases and J by 2 bases, with 14 bases between them. As DNA, the CDR3 is TGTGCCAGCAGCCCCCTTGGGGGGACCACAGATACGCAGTATTTT. It codes for CASSPLGGTTDTQYF.

This clonotype has a count of ten or more. The CDR3 here is CATSNSGTISRNEQFF. For the CDR3, the DNA is TGTGCCACCTCAAATTCCGGGACTATTTCACGCAATGAGCAGTTCTTC. The chain combines TRBV24-1 with TRBJ2-1; 7 bases map to TRBD2. The CDR3 totals 16 residues. The V gene's germline CDR1 is KGHDR and CDR2 SFDVKD. The ends lost 9 bases at V and 6 bases at J; junction bases unmatched: 16.

The table lists this clonotype with many counts. This chain links TRBV18 with TRBJ2-1; D remains ambiguous. Germline assignment: CDR1 KGHSH and CDR2 LQKENI. Trimming stripped 1 base from V and 6 bases from J, with 13 bases between. The CDR3 extends over 15 amino acids. CDR3: CASSPLRQAANEQFF. CDR3 nucleotide sequence: TGTGCCAGCTCACCACTGCGGCAGGCCGCCAATGAGCAGTTCTTC.

This clonotype was picked up many times. The chain recombines TRBV2 with TRBJ2-1, with D perhaps assigned TRBD1 or TRBD2 (5 bases each). Germline V gene lookup returns CDR1 SNHLY and CDR2 FYNNEI. V lost 3 bases, J lost 2 bases, and 8 bases lay in between. This CDR3 is 14 amino acids long. CDR3 amino acids: CASSEGDAYNEQFF. DNA of the CDR3: TGTGCCAGCAGTGAGGGGGACGCCTACAATGAGCAGTTCTTC.

This chain connects TRBV18 to TRBJ2-7; 7 bases are a match to TRBD1. Germline V CDR1 and CDR2: KGHSH, LQKENI. V shed 2 bases, J shed 6 bases, and the junction held 7 bases outside the gene matches. The length of the CDR3 is 14 residues. The DNA of the CDR3 is TGTGCCAGCTCACCAGAGACAGGGTTTAGCGAGCAGTACTTC. Its translation: CASSPETGFSEQYF. Looking up the rest from reference TRBV18 and TRBJ2-7 gives the full variable domain: NAGVMQNPRHLVRRRGQEARLRCSPMKGHSHVYWYRQLPEEGLKFMVYLQKENIIDESGMPKERFSAEFPKEGPSILRIQQVVRGDSAAYFCASSPETGFSEQYFGPGTRLTVT.

This clonotype was counted only a few times. The chain uses TRBV2 and TRBJ2-1, with a possible D match to TRBD2 (6 bases). V was shortened by 4 bases and J by 7 bases, with 14 bases between the two germline ends. Germline V gene lookup returns CDR1 SNHLY and CDR2 FYNNEI. There are 14 residues in the CDR3. DNA for the CDR3: TGTGCCAGCAGTGTTCCGGGAGTTCCGAATGAGCAGTTCTTC. Translating it yields CASSVPGVPNEQFF.

This clonotype was observed at least ten times. The chain uses TRBV7-9 and TRBJ2-1, with a weak D call TRBD2 (5 bases). The CDR3 extends over 13 amino acids. Deletions cut 4 bases from V and 8 bases from J, with 12 bases between. Germline CDR1 and CDR2: SEHNR and FQNEAQ (reference sequence). The chain's CDR3 is CASSSGPGDEQFF. The CDR3 DNA reads TGTGCCAGCAGCTCCGGCCCCGGGGATGAGCAGTTCTTC.

The J gene is TRBJ2-5, the V gene TRBV20-1; 9 bases map to TRBD2. After removal of 3 bases from V and 5 bases from J, the junction contained 10 bases not matched to a gene. The CDR3 is made up of 15 amino acids. Germline V gene sequence: CDR1 DFQATT, CDR2 SNEGSKA (reference sequence). CDR3 amino acids: CSARSSGSSVETQYF. The CDR3 DNA reads as TGCAGTGCTAGGAGTAGCGGGAGTTCGGTGGAGACCCAGTACTTC.

The rearrangement links TRBV20-1 to TRBJ1-5, with D possibly matching TRBD1 (5 bases). Germline V CDR1 and CDR2: DFQATT, SNEGSKA (reference sequence). V lost 6 bases and J 0 bases, leaving 15 bases between the germline ends. The CDR3 is made up of 15 amino acids. The CDR3 region has the DNA TGCAGTGCAAGGCACGGGGGGAGTAGCAATCAGCCCCAGCATTTT. Translated, it gives CSARHGGSSNQPQHF.

The chain links TRBV20-1 to TRBJ2-3; no clear D gene. Germline-derived CDR1 and CDR2 are DFQATT and SNEGSKA (reference sequence). This CDR3 is built from 10 residues. V lost 2 bases to trimming and J lost 8 bases, with 5 bases between them. The CDR3 region is CSARLSTQYF. DNA for the CDR3: TGCAGTGCTAGATTAAGTACGCAGTATTTT.

This clonotype was seen ten or more times. This chain uses TRBV20-1 with TRBJ2-3; 7 bases fit TRBD2. V lost 0 bases and J lost 0; bases outside the gene matches: 24. The CDR3 length is 22 residues. Germline lookup yields CDR1 DFQATT and CDR2 SNEGSKA (reference sequence). The CDR3 DNA reads TGCAGTGCTAGAGATCGCGACAGAATCCCGACGCGGGGGAGGGGAAGCACAGATACGCAGTATTTT. Amino acids: CSARDRDRIPTRGRGSTDTQYF.

This clonotype occurred many times. This sequence joins TRBV7-9 and TRBJ2-1; 16 positions agree with TRBD2. Germline V gene sequence: CDR1 SEHNR, CDR2 FQNEAQ (reference sequence). The CDR3 length is 16 residues. The J segment lost 10 bases and the V segment lost 0 bases, leaving 3 bases of the junction unmatched. This CDR3 reads CASSLAGTSGRGEQFF. The CDR3 bases are TGTGCCAGCAGCTTAGCCGGGACTAGCGGGAGGGGAGAGCAGTTCTTC.

Many counts were recorded for this clonotype. The gene calls are TRBV24-1 and TRBJ2-1; 13 nucleotides line up with TRBD2. The CDR3 totals 16 residues. V was pared by 3 bases and J by 9 bases, with 7 bases of the junction left unmatched. CDR1 and CDR2 from the germline V gene are KGHDR and SFDVKD. The CDR3 loop is CATSDPRTSGSFEQFF. The CDR3 DNA sequence: TGTGCCACCAGTGATCCCCGGACTAGCGGGAGTTTTGAGCAGTTCTTC.